This T cell receptor beta chain was profiled in a study of cytomegalovirus exposure and HLA in healthy donors. At the level of the study: The Caucasian-associated ancestry cluster held roughly 80% of 398 genotyped donors. General study results and limits: Whilst most TCR sequences proved rare, a subset of public TCRs occurred across many donors. Among donors in an Asian-associated ancestry cluster, a later analysis reportedly found fewer N-insertions than the approximately 700-donor mean.

With 60 Vbeta and 13 Jbeta primers, the PCR was carried out. Using immunoSEQ multiplex PCR, the repertoire was profiled, and TCRdb retains in-frame clones only, with some absent. Among 150,000 to 200,000 clones, about 81% were seen once, and the ten largest hold approximately 2%. CDR3 size: 15 residues. J lost 5 bases, V lost 2 bases, and 6 bases had no gene match. Looked up from germline, CDR1 is LNHNV and CDR2 is YYDKDF (reference sequence). This clone was recorded once. Its antigen is not identified. Sequenced material: PBMCs. The receptor was isolated from a woman in her late teens or twenties in good health and CMV-seronegative. The V call is TRBV15, the J call TRBJ1-1; 9 bases fit TRBD1. The CDR3 loop is CATSRKTGGRTEAFF. DNA of the CDR3: TGTGCCACCAGCAGAAAGACAGGGGGTAGGACTGAAGCTTTCTTT. The entire variable domain, with the rest obtained from reference TRBV15 and TRBJ1-1, is as follows: DAMVIQNPRYQVTQFGKPVTLSCSQTLNHNVMYWYQQKSSQAPKLLFHYYDKDFNNEADTPDNFQSRRPNTSFCFLDIRSPGLGDTAMYLCATSRKTGGRTEAFFGQGTRLTVV.